Listed here are 13 T cell receptor beta chains from one sample, sequenced in a study of preoperative IRX-2 immunotherapy in early breast cancer. Treatment specified: preoperative locoregional IRX-2 cytokine immunotherapy. Libraries were prepared by immunoSEQ multiplex PCR; TCRdb keeps only in-frame clonotypes and omits some of them. The data contain about 23,000 clones, 75% to 90% of them seen just once; the ten biggest clones take up about 8.4%. The starting material was tumor tissue, obtained after IRX-2 immunotherapy. The source of these receptors is a human donor with breast cancer.

V and J are TRBV7-2 and TRBJ2-6, with no clear D. Germline V gene sequence: CDR1 SGHTA, CDR2 FQGNSA. This CDR3 comprises 16 residues. V gave up 2 bases and J gave up 0 bases, with 8 bases separating them. This chain's CDR3 is CASSLFRLSGANVLTF. CDR3 in DNA: TGTGCCAGCAGCTTATTCCGGCTCTCTGGGGCCAACGTCCTGACTTTC.

The chain couples TRBV5-4 to TRBJ2-7; no clear D. Germline V gene lookup returns CDR1 SGHNT and CDR2 YYREEE (reference sequence). The V and J ends lost 4 bases and 7 bases respectively, with 12 bases between them. This CDR3 spans 12 amino acids. CDR3 protein: CASSHGPREQYF. The CDR3 nucleotides read TGTGCCAGCAGCCATGGACCACGTGAGCAGTACTTC.

The chain has TRBV6-6 and TRBJ1-1; no definite D call. Trimming took 7 bases from V and 0 from J, leaving 9 bases between them. The CDR3 has 13 residues. Germline V lookup: CDR1 MNHNY, CDR2 SVGAGI (reference sequence). In DNA, the CDR3 is TGTGCCAGCAAAGTAGCCCTGAACACTGAAGCTTTCTTT. It specifies CASKVALNTEAFF.

The chain employs TRBV7-8 and TRBJ1-4; 8 nucleotides agree with TRBD1. V shed 5 bases and J 3 bases; nucleotides not matched to a gene: 2. This CDR3 contains 14 residues. Germline V CDR1 and CDR2: SGHVS, FQNEAQ. Here the CDR3 DNA reads TGTGCCAGCAGCCCGGGACAGGCTAATGAAAAACTGTTTTTT. Translated: CASSPGQANEKLFF. The full variable domain, with the rest looked up from reference TRBV7-8 and TRBJ1-4, is GAGVSQSPRYKVAKRGQDVALRCDPISGHVSLFWYQQALGQGPEFLTYFQNEAQLDKSGLPSDRFFAERPEGSVSTLKIQRTQQEDSAVYLCASSPGQANEKLFFGSGTQLSVL.

The chain couples TRBV11-1 to TRBJ2-1, with a tentative D call TRBD2 (6 bases). The germline V gene encodes CDR1 SGHAT and CDR2 FQDESV (reference sequence). The CDR3 is 17 amino acids. Trimming pared 5 bases from V and 2 bases from J, leaving 19 bases between. DNA of the CDR3: TGTGCCAGCAGCGGGAGGCGGTCTCAGGCAACCTACAATGAGCAGTTCTTC. It codes for CASSGRRSQATYNEQFF.

This chain connects TRBV4-1 to TRBJ1-2, with no clear D. Trimming took off 4 bases at V and 7 bases at J, with 16 bases between the two ends. The CDR3 is made up of 14 amino acids. Looked up from germline, CDR1 is MGHRA and CDR2 is YSYEKL. DNA of the CDR3: TGCGCCAGCAGCCCTCCCACGGGTATGGGTGGCTACACCTTC. Its protein product is CASSPPTGMGGYTF.

The rearrangement joins TRBV5-1 to TRBJ2-1; D ambiguous. The CDR3 covers 11 residues. Trimming cost V 4 bases and J 6 bases, with 5 bases left between them. Germline V gene sequence: CDR1 SGHRS, CDR2 YFSETQ. The CDR3 DNA is TGCGCCAGCAGCACCGCCAATGAGCAGTTCTTC. Its translation: CASSTANEQFF.

The J gene is TRBJ1-1, the V gene TRBV6-5, with D maybe TRBD1 (6 bases). V was cut by 1 base and J by 6 bases, with 15 bases left in between. Germline-derived CDR1 and CDR2 are MNHEY and SVGAGI. This CDR3 is built from 15 residues. This CDR3 is CASSYYVGGGAEAFF. DNA of the CDR3: TGTGCCAGCAGTTACTATGTGGGGGGCGGGGCTGAAGCTTTCTTT.

The J gene is TRBJ2-7, the V gene TRBV18; tentative D call: TRBD2 (6 bases). The V gene lost 0 bases and the J gene lost 0 bases, with 12 bases spanning the gap. This CDR3 has 16 residues. Germline CDR1 KGHSH, CDR2 LQKENI. The DNA for the CDR3 is TGTGCCAGCTCACCACCTACTAGCTATAGCTCCTACGAGCAGTACTTC. It is translated as CASSPPTSYSSYEQYF. The full variable domain, completed using reference TRBV18 and TRBJ2-7, is NAGVMQNPRHLVRRRGQEARLRCSPMKGHSHVYWYRQLPEEGLKFMVYLQKENIIDESGMPKERFSAEFPKEGPSILRIQQVVRGDSAAYFCASSPPTSYSSYEQYFGPGTRLTVT.

The rearrangement joins TRBV6-1 to TRBJ2-1, with TRBD2 identical over 12 bases. Trimming took 8 bases from V and 8 from J; bases not matched to a gene: 7. This CDR3 has 14 amino acids. The V gene's germline CDR1 is MNHNS and CDR2 SASEGT. This CDR3 reads CASLTSGRGDEQFF. CDR3 coding DNA: TGTGCCAGCTTGACTAGCGGGAGAGGGGATGAGCAGTTCTTC.

This sequence joins TRBV27 and TRBJ1-4, with 7 bases identical to TRBD1. The CDR3 has 17 amino acids. Unmatched junction bases numbered 10, after V lost 2 bases and J lost 4 bases. Germline lookup yields CDR1 MNHEY and CDR2 SMNVEV (reference sequence). CDR3 residues: CASSLVSRTGINEKLFF. The CDR3 region has the DNA TGTGCCAGCAGTTTAGTTTCCCGGACAGGAATTAATGAAAAACTGTTTTTT. The whole variable domain, filled in from reference TRBV27 and TRBJ1-4, reads EAQVTQNPRYLITVTGKKLTVTCSQNMNHEYMSWYRQDPGLGLRQIYYSMNVEVTDKGDVPEGYKVSRKEKRNFPLILESPSPNQTSLYFCASSLVSRTGINEKLFFGSGTQLSVL.

V usage is TRBV27 and J usage is TRBJ2-7, with D unclear. CDR3 length equals 15 residues. Trimming took off 1 base at V and 3 bases at J, with 13 bases between the two ends. Germline CDR1 is MNHEY and CDR2 is SMNVEV (reference sequence). In nucleotides, the CDR3 is TGTGCCAGCAGTTTATTTGGCCGGGCAAACTACGAGCAGTACTTC. Translation: CASSLFGRANYEQYF.

This chain joins TRBV5-4 and TRBJ2-3, with 12 bases aligning to TRBD2. Germline assignment: CDR1 SGHNT and CDR2 YYREEE (reference sequence). This CDR3 region has 15 residues. The trim removed 4 bases at V and 3 bases at J, leaving 3 bases unmatched. The DNA for the CDR3 is TGTGCCAGCAGCCCTAGCGGGAGGGCTACAGATACGCAGTATTTT. Protein product: CASSPSGRATDTQYF.